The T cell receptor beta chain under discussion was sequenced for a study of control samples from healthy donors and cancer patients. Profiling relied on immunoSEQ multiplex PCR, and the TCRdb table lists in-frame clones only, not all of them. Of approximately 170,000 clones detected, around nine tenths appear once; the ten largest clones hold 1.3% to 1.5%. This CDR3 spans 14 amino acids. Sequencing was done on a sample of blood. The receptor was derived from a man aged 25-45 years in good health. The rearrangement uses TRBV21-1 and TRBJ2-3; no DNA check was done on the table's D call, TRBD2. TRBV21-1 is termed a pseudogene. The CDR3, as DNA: TGTGCCAGCAGCAATCTTCCTAGCACAGATACGCAGTATTTT. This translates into CASSNLPSTDTQYF.